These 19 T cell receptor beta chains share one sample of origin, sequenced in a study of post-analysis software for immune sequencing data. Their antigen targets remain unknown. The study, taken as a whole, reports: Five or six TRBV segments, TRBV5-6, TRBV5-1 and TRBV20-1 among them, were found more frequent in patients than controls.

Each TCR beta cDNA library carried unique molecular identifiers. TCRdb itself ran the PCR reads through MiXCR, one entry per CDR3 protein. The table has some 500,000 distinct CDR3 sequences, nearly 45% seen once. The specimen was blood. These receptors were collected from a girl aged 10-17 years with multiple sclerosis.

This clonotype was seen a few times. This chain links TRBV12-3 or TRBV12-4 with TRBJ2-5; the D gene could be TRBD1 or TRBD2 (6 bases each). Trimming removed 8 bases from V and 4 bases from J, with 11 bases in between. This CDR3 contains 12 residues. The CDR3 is CASSGGLETQYF. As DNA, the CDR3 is TGTGCCAGCTCTGGGGGGCTAGAGACCCAGTACTTC.

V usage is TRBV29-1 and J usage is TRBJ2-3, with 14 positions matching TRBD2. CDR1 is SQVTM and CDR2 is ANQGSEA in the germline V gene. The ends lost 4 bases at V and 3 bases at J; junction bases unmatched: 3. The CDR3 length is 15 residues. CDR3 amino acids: CSVVGLAGVTDTQYF. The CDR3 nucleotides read TGCAGCGTTGTGGGACTAGCGGGAGTAACAGATACGCAGTATTTT.

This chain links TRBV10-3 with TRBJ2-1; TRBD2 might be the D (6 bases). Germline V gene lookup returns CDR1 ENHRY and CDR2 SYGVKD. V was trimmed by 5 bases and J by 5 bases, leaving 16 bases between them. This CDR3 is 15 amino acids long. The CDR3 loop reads CAISPMEGLDNEQFF. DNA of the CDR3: TGTGCCATCAGTCCAATGGAGGGGCTGGACAATGAGCAGTTCTTC.

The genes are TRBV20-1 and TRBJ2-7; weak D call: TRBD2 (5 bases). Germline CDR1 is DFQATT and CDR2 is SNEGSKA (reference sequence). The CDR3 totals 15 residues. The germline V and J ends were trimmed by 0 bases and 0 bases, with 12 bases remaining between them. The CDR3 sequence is CSARDTPGSSYEQYF. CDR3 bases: TGCAGTGCTAGAGATACGCCGGGGAGCTCCTACGAGCAGTACTTC.

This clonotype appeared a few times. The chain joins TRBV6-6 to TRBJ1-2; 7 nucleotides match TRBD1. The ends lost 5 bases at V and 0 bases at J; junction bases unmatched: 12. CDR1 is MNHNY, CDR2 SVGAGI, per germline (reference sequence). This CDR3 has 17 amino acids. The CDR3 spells CASSTTGVGRTNYGYTF. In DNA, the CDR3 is TGTGCCAGCAGTACCACAGGGGTGGGGAGAACTAACTATGGCTACACCTTC.

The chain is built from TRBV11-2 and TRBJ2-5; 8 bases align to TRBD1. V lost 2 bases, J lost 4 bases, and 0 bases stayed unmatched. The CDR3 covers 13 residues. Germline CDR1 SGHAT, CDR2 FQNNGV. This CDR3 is CASSLQGAETQYF. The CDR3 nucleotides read TGTGCCAGCAGCTTACAGGGGGCAGAGACCCAGTACTTC.

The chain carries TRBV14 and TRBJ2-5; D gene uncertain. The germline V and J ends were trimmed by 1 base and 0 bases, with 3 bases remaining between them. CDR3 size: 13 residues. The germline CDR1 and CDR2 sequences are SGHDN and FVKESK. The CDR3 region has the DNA TGTGCCAGCAGCCAAGGACACCAAGAGACCCAGTACTTC. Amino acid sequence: CASSQGHQETQYF.

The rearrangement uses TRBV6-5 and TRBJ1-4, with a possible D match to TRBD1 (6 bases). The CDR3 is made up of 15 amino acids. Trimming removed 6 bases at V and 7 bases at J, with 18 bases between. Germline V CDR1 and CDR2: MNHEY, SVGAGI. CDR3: CASRETGPGVEKLFF. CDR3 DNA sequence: TGTGCCAGCAGAGAAACAGGGCCTGGGGTTGAAAAACTGTTTTTT.

The CDR3 is CASSPKSTANTGELFF. The CDR3, as DNA: TGTGCCAGCAGCCCGAAATCCACAGCGAACACCGGGGAGCTGTTTTTT. This chain uses TRBV7-2 with TRBJ2-2; no firm D call. The CDR3 spans 16 residues. Between the trimmed V and J ends, which lost 5 bases and 0 bases, there was a span of 13 bases. Per germline, CDR1 SGHTA and CDR2 FQGNSA.

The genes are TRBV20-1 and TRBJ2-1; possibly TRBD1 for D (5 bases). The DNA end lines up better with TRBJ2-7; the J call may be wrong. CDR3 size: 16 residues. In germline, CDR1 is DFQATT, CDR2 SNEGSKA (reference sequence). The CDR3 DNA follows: TGCAGTGCTAGAGACAGGGTTCCGTCCTCCTACAATGAGCAGTACTTC. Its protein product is CSARDRVPSSYNEQYF.

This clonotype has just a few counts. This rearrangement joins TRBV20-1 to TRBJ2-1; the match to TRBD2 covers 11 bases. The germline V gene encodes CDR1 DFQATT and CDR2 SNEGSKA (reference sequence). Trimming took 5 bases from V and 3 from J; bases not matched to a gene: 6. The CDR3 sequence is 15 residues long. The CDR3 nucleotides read TGCAGTGCTGCCTCCGGGACTAGCGGCTACAATGAGCAGTTCTTC. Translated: CSAASGTSGYNEQFF.

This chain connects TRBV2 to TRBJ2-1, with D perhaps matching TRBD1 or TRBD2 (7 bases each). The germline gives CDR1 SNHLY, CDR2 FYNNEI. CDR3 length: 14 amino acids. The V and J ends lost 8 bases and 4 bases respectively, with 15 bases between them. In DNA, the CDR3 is TGTGCCAGCTCGACAGGGAGGGCGTACAATGAGCAGTTCTTC. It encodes CASSTGRAYNEQFF.

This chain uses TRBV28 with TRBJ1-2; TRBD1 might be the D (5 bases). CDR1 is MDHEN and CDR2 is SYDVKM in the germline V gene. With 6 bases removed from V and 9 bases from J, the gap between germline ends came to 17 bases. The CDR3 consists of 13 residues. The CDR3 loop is CASRGSGGRRYTF. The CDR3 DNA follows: TGTGCCAGCAGAGGGTCTGGGGGTAGGCGCTACACCTTC.

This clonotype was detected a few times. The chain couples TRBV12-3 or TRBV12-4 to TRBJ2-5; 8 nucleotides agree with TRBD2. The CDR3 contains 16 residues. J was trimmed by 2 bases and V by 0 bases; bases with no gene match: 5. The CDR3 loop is CASSLAATSGQETQYF. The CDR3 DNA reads TGTGCCAGCAGTTTAGCCGCAACTAGCGGACAAGAGACCCAGTACTTC.

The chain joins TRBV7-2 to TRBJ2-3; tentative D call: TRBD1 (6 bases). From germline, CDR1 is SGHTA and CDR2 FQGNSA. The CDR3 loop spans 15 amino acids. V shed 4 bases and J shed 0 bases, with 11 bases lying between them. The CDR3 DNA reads TGTGCCAGCAGCTCACGGGGACAAAGCACAGATACGCAGTATTTT. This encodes CASSSRGQSTDTQYF.

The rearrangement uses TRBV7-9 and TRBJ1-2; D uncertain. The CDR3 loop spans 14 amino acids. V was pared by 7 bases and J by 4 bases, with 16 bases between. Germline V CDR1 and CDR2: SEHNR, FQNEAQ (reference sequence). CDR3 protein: CASTLGEGSYGYTF. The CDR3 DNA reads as TGTGCCAGCACCCTCGGAGAAGGAAGCTATGGCTACACCTTC.

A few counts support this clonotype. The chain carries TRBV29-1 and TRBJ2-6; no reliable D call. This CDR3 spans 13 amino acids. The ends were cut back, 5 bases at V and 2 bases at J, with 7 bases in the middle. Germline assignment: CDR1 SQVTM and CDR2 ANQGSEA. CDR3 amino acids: CSVHVTGANVLTF. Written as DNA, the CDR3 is TGCAGCGTTCACGTAACTGGGGCCAACGTCCTGACTTTC.

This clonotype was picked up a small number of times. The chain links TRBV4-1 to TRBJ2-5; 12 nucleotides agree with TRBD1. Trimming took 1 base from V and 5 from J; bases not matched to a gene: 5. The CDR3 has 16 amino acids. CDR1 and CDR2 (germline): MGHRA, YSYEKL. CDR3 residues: CASSQGGQGALETQYF. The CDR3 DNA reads TGCGCCAGCAGCCAAGGGGGACAGGGGGCTTTGGAGACCCAGTACTTC.

CDR3 residues: CASSLRRGDTPNEQFF. Written as DNA, the CDR3 is TGTGCCAGCAGCTTAAGGAGAGGGGACACCCCAAATGAGCAGTTCTTC. The rearrangement uses TRBV7-2 and TRBJ2-1, with a weak D call TRBD1 (6 bases). The ends were cut back, 2 bases at V and 7 bases at J, with 18 bases in the middle. This CDR3 is built from 16 residues. The germline CDR1 and CDR2 sequences are SGHTA and FQGNSA.